The sequence of this TCR beta chain was determined in a study of blood T cell repertoires in COVID-19. Study overall: The United States, Italy and Spain were the sources of the acute and convalescent COVID-19 samples.

Under the authors' procedure: Amplification of reference gene primers provided the estimated nucleated cell counts. The repertoire was sequenced with immunoSEQ multiplex PCR; TCRdb's copy has only in-frame clones and lacks some. V and J calls and clone size are those listed in that table; D and trimming were worked out from the DNA. The sample yields some 99,000 clones, more than 70% seen once. The germline V gene has CDR1 SGHRS and CDR2 YFSETQ. J gave up 1 base and V 5 bases, and 6 bases lay outside the gene matches. The CDR3 has 15 amino acids. What was sequenced was peripheral blood. This receptor was taken from a woman aged 55 to 70 in a cohort sampled during active or convalescent COVID-19. J is TRBJ2-3 and V is TRBV5-1; 8 nucleotides line up with TRBD2. CDR3 sequence: CASRSGGRGTDTQYF. CDR3 DNA: TGCGCCAGCAGATCGGGGGGGCGCGGCACAGATACGCAGTATTTT.